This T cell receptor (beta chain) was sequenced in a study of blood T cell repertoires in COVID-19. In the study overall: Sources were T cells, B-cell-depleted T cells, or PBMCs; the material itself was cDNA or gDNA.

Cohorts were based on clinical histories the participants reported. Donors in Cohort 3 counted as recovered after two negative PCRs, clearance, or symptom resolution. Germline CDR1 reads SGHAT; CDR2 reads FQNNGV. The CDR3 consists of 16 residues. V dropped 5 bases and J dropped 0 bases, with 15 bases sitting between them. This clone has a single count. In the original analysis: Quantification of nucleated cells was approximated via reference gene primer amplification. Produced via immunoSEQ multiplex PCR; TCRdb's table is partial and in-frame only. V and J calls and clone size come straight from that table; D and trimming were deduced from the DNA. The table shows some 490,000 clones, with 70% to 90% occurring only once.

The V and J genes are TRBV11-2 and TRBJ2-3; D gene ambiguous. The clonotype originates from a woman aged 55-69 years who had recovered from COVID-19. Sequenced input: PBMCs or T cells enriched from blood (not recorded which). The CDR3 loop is CASSLTWPLSTDTQYF. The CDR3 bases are TGTGCCAGCAGCCTCACGTGGCCCTTGAGCACAGATACGCAGTATTTT.